These 21 T cell receptor beta chains came from one sample sequenced in a study of blood T cells in healthy people across ages. Alongside a J-beta primer mix, a sample-barcoded 5' primer served in a second PCR lasting roughly 6 to 11 cycles. TCRdb itself ran the 5' RACE reads through MiXCR, one entry per CDR3 protein. The sample lists 1.5 million to 2 million distinct CDR3 sequences, approximately 28% occurring once. Sequenced sample: blood. The source is a woman aged 25 to 39 in good health.

The V and J genes are TRBV6-5 and TRBJ2-1; possibly TRBD1 for D (7 bases). CDR3 length: 16 residues. V was pared by 4 bases and J by 8 bases, with 21 bases between. Germline V gene sequence: CDR1 MNHEY, CDR2 SVGAGI. The CDR3 bases are TGTGCCAGCAGTTCTTTCCGGCAGGGGGGTCGGGATGAGCAGTTCTTC. Translating it yields CASSSFRQGGRDEQFF.

This rearrangement joins TRBV20-1 to TRBJ2-3, with a possible D match to TRBD2 (7 bases). Germline CDR1 and CDR2: DFQATT and SNEGSKA (reference sequence). Trimming cost V 6 bases and J 6 bases, with 16 bases left between them. The CDR3 extends over 13 amino acids. CDR3 in amino acids: CSAPAGAGDTQYF. CDR3 coding DNA: TGCAGTGCCCCGGCGGGGGCAGGGGATACGCAGTATTTT.

This clonotype has just a few counts. The chain employs TRBV7-2 and TRBJ2-3; 7 bases agree with TRBD1. J lost 3 bases, V lost 5 bases, and 5 bases had no gene match. From germline, CDR1 is SGHTA and CDR2 FQGNSA. The CDR3 loop spans 14 amino acids. The DNA of the CDR3 is TGTGCCAGCAGCGCCCGACAGGGTACAGATACGCAGTATTTT. As protein: CASSARQGTDTQYF.

This chain joins TRBV5-1 and TRBJ2-2; 7 bases are a match to TRBD2. CDR3 length: 16 residues. Germline CDR1 is SGHRS and CDR2 is YFSETQ. V dropped 1 base and J dropped 1; count of bases not matched to a gene: 4. The CDR3 region has the DNA TGCGCCAGCAGCTTGTTTGCTAGCGGGAACACCGGGGAGCTGTTTTTT. As protein: CASSLFASGNTGELFF.

This clonotype was counted a few times. A much larger clone lies a single base off, so this may be a read error. This rearrangement joins TRBV3-1 to TRBJ2-7; 7 positions match TRBD2. There are 14 residues in the CDR3. CDR1 and CDR2 from the germline V gene are LGHDT and YNNKEL (reference sequence). This CDR3 reads CASSQTSVTYERYF. In nucleotides, the CDR3 is TGTGCCAGCAGCCAAACTAGCGTAACCTACGAGCGGTACTTC.

This chain joins TRBV29-1 and TRBJ2-3; TRBD2 might be the D (6 bases). Germline CDR1 is SQVTM and CDR2 is ANQGSEA. The CDR3 spans 15 residues. The V gene lost 4 bases and the J gene lost 1 base, with 15 bases spanning the gap. CDR3: CSVVPVGGRTDTQYF. In DNA, the CDR3 is TGCAGCGTTGTCCCAGTGGGGGGTCGCACAGATACGCAGTATTTT.

This clonotype appeared a few times. The chain is built from TRBV19 and TRBJ2-7; either TRBD1 or TRBD2 may supply D (5 bases each). The CDR3 length is 12 residues. Looked up from germline, CDR1 is LNHDA and CDR2 is SQIVND (reference sequence). With 9 bases removed from V and 5 bases from J, the gap between germline ends came to 14 bases. Here the CDR3 reads CASIPGHHEQYF. In nucleotides, the CDR3 is TGTGCCAGCATACCGGGGCACCACGAGCAGTACTTC.

This clonotype was recorded many times. This could be a read error, since a much larger clone is one nucleotide away. This chain connects TRBV20-1 to TRBJ2-7, with D unresolved. CDR3 length: 12 amino acids. V shed 0 bases and J shed 4 bases, with 7 bases lying between them. In germline, CDR1 is DFQATT, CDR2 SNEGSKA (reference sequence). The CDR3 loop is CSAREDGYEQYF. In DNA, the CDR3 is TGCAGTGCTAGAGAAGATGGGTACGAGCAGTACTTC.

The rearrangement uses TRBV5-6 and TRBJ1-2; D possibly corresponds to TRBD1 (6 bases). Trimming took off 4 bases at V and 2 bases at J, with 18 bases between the two ends. CDR3 length: 16 residues. The germline CDR1 and CDR2 sequences are SGHDT and YYEEEE. The CDR3 coding sequence is TGTGCCAGCAGCCCCAAGAACAGGGTGAGAAACTATGGCTACACCTTC. Protein: CASSPKNRVRNYGYTF.

The chain carries TRBV20-1 and TRBJ2-1; 10 bases fit TRBD2. Germline V lookup: CDR1 DFQATT, CDR2 SNEGSKA (reference sequence). This CDR3 is built from 15 residues. V was pared by 0 bases and J by 3 bases, with 2 bases of the junction left unmatched. The CDR3, as DNA: TGCAGTGCTAGAGAGGCTAGCGGGAGCTACAATGAGCAGTTCTTC. This sequence encodes CSAREASGSYNEQFF.

This clonotype was found a few times. The rearrangement links TRBV29-1 to TRBJ2-7; D unresolved. This CDR3 is built from 11 residues. The germline gives CDR1 SQVTM, CDR2 ANQGSEA. Between the trimmed V and J ends, which lost 2 bases and 9 bases, there was a span of 11 bases. The CDR3 DNA is TGCAGCGTTGAACGGGCTCCGAGGCAGTACTTC. Its protein is CSVERAPRQYF.

Regarding this clonotype: A much larger clone lies one base from this, so it may be a read error. V is TRBV28 and J is TRBJ2-5; D perhaps matches TRBD1 (5 bases). The V and J ends lost 4 bases and 3 bases respectively, with 12 bases between them. CDR1 and CDR2 from the germline V gene are MDHEN and SYDVKM. CDR3 size: 14 residues. The CDR3 sequence is CASSYSRQKETQYF. The CDR3 DNA reads as TGTGCCAGCAGTTACTCGAGACAGAAAGAGACCCAGTACTTC.

The rearrangement links TRBV5-1 to TRBJ2-7; 7 bases align to TRBD2. The CDR3 length is 15 residues. Germline CDR1 reads SGHRS; CDR2 reads YFSETQ. J was trimmed by 7 bases and V by 6 bases; bases with no gene match: 16. CDR3 sequence (DNA): TGCGCCAGCACGCCGACTAGCTCCCTCTACAATGAGCAGTACTTC. Its translation: CASTPTSSLYNEQYF. The whole variable domain, filled in from reference TRBV5-1 and TRBJ2-7, reads KAGVTQTPRYLIKTRGQQVTLSCSPISGHRSVSWYQQTPGQGLQFLFEYFSETQRNKGNFPGRFSGRQFSNSRSEMNVSTLELGDSALYLCASTPTSSLYNEQYFGPGTRLTVT.

The table lists this clonotype with a few counts. The chain links TRBV11-2 to TRBJ2-5; 9 bases fit TRBD1. The CDR3 sequence is 16 residues long. CDR1 and CDR2 (germline): SGHAT, FQNNGV. V was clipped by 3 bases and J by 11 bases; unmatched bases: 16. CDR3 bases: TGTGCCAGCAGCTTGACATCGGGGACAGGGCTTAATGAGCAGTACTTC. As protein: CASSLTSGTGLNEQYF.

This chain connects TRBV20-1 to TRBJ1-2, with TRBD1 identical over 9 bases. V was pared by 0 bases and J by 7 bases, with 9 bases of the junction left unmatched. The CDR3 totals 15 residues. Germline CDR1 is DFQATT and CDR2 is SNEGSKA (reference sequence). CDR3: CSARERSGQGFGYTF. Here the CDR3 DNA reads TGCAGTGCTAGAGAGCGATCGGGACAGGGTTTTGGCTACACCTTC.

CDR3 bases: TGTGCCAGCAGCTTACGGCAGGGAGGATTTTCCTACAATGAGCAGTTCTTC. It encodes CASSLRQGGFSYNEQFF. V and J are TRBV7-2 and TRBJ2-1; tentative D call: TRBD2 (6 bases). Germline V gives CDR1 SGHTA, CDR2 FQGNSA. Trimming took 2 bases from V and 1 from J, leaving 15 bases between them. The CDR3 is 17 amino acids.

About this clonotype: The CDR3 does not close with the conserved phenylalanine or tryptophan, likely indicating a read error. V usage is TRBV7-3 and J usage is TRBJ2-6; D gene unclear. The germline CDR1 and CDR2 sequences are SGHTA and FQGTGA. This CDR3 region has 13 residues. Between the trimmed V and J ends, which lost 5 bases and 4 bases, there was a span of 6 bases. The CDR3, as DNA: TGTGCCAGCAGCCTTACCGGGGCCAACGTCCTGACTTAC. Protein sequence: CASSLTGANVLTY.

This clonotype showed up just a few times. The chain joins TRBV20-1 to TRBJ1-5, with D perhaps matching TRBD1 (5 bases). The V and J ends lost 3 bases and 0 bases respectively, with 9 bases between them. This CDR3 is built from 14 residues. Per germline, CDR1 DFQATT and CDR2 SNEGSKA (reference sequence). The CDR3 DNA reads TGCAGTGCTAGGAGGGGATCTAGCAATCAGCCCCAGCATTTT. Its translation is CSARRGSSNQPQHF.

This clonotype was seen a few times. CDR3 DNA: TGTGCCAGCAGCTTAGGGATACCCTATGGCTACACCTTC. It specifies CASSLGIPYGYTF. The rearrangement links TRBV5-6 to TRBJ1-2; unclear D gene. Germline CDR1 and CDR2: SGHDT and YYEEEE. Trimming pared 2 bases from V and 4 bases from J, leaving 9 bases between. This CDR3 contains 13 residues.

This chain joins TRBV20-1 and TRBJ2-2; D tentatively fits TRBD1 or TRBD2 (5 bases each). Germline V gene lookup returns CDR1 DFQATT and CDR2 SNEGSKA (reference sequence). V lost 6 bases, J lost 4 bases, and 12 bases lay in between. The CDR3 runs 13 residues. CDR3 nucleotide sequence: TGCAGTGCGGGGGACCCACGCACCGGGGAGCTGTTTTTT. This translates into CSAGDPRTGELFF.

The rearrangement joins TRBV29-1 to TRBJ1-2; no clear D. V was clipped by 3 bases and J by 1 base, with 9 bases between them. CDR1 and CDR2 from the germline V gene are SQVTM and ANQGSEA. This CDR3 has 13 residues. The CDR3 DNA is TGCAGCGTTGAGCCGCCTATTAACTATGGCTACACCTTC. Translation: CSVEPPINYGYTF. The complete variable domain, with remaining parts taken from reference TRBV29-1 and TRBJ1-2, reads SAVISQKPSRDICQRGTSLTIQCQVDSQVTMMFWYRQQPGQSLTLIATANQGSEATYESGFVIDKFPISRPNLTFSTLTVSNMSPEDSSIYLCSVEPPINYGYTFGSGTRLTVV.